This TCR beta chain was sequenced during a study of cytomegalovirus exposure and HLA in healthy donors. Findings and limits, study-wide: Earlier analysis looked at TCR beta V segments, and most were productive about 87% or about 30% of the time.

This CDR3 spans 14 amino acids. The V and J ends lost 5 bases and 1 base respectively, with 9 bases between them. The germline V gene has CDR1 SGHRS and CDR2 YFSETQ. A remark on this clone: No antigen is known for it.

The study ran its PCR with 60 Vbeta and 13 Jbeta primers. Clones were sequenced by immunoSEQ multiplex PCR, and TCRdb holds only the in-frame ones, with some missing. Among 200,000 to 250,000 clones listed, around 80% were seen once. This TCR was sampled from a boy aged 2-15 years in good health and CMV-seronegative. The chain uses TRBV5-1 and TRBJ2-2; possibly TRBD1 for D (6 bases). The sample taken for sequencing was PBMCs. The CDR3 is CASRRTENTGELFF. CDR3 nucleotide sequence: TGCGCCAGCAGGAGGACAGAGAACACCGGGGAGCTGTTTTTT. Full variable domain (remainder filled in from reference TRBV5-1 and TRBJ2-2): KAGVTQTPRYLIKTRGQQVTLSCSPISGHRSVSWYQQTPGQGLQFLFEYFSETQRNKGNFPGRFSGRQFSNSRSEMNVSTLELGDSALYLCASRRTENTGELFFGEGSRLTVL.